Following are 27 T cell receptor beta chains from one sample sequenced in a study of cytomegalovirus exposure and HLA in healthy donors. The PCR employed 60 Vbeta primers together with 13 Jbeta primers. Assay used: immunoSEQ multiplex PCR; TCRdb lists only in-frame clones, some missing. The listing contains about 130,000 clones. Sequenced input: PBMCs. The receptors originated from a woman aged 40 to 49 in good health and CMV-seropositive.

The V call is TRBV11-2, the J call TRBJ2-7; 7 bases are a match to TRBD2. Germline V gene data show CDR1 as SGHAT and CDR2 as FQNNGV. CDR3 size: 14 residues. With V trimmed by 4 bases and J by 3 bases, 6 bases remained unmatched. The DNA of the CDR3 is TGTGCCAGCAGCTCAAGCGGGGATTACTACGAGCAGTACTTC. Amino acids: CASSSSGDYYEQYF.

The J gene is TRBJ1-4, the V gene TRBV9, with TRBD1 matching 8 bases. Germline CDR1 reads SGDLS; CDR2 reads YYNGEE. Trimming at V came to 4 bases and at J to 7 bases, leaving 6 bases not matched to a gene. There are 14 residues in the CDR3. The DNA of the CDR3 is TGTGCCAGCAGCCTCAGGGGGCAGAGTGAAAAACTGTTTTTT. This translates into CASSLRGQSEKLFF.

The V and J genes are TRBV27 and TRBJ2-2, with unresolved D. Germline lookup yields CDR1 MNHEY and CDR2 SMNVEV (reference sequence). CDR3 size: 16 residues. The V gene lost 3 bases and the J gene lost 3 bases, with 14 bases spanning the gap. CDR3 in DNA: TGTGCCAGCAGTTTGCTGGCTCGAACCTACACCGGGGAGCTGTTTTTT. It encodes CASSLLARTYTGELFF.

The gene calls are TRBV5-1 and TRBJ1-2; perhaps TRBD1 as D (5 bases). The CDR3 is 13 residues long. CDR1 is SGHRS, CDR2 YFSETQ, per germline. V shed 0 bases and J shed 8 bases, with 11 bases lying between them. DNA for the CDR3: TGCGCCAGCAGCTTGGAGGGGATACGCGGCTACACCTTC. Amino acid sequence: CASSLEGIRGYTF.

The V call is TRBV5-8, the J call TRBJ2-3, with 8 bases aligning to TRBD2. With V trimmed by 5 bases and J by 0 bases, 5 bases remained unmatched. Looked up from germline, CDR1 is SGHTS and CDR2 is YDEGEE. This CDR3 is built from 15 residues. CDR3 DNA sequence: TGTGCCAGCAGGGGAGCGGGAGACAGCACAGATACGCAGTATTTT. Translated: CASRGAGDSTDTQYF.

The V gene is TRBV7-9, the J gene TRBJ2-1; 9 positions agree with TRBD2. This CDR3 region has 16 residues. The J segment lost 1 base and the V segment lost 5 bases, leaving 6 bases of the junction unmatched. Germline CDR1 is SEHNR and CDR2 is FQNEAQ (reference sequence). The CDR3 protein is CASSPTLAGSYNEQFF. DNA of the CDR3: TGTGCCAGCAGCCCCACTCTAGCGGGGTCCTACAATGAGCAGTTCTTC.

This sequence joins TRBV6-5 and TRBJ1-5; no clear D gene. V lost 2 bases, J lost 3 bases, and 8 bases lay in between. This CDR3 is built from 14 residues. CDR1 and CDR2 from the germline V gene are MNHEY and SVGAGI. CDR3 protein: CASSYSPLNQPQHF. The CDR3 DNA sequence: TGTGCCAGCAGTTACAGCCCACTCAATCAGCCCCAGCATTTT.

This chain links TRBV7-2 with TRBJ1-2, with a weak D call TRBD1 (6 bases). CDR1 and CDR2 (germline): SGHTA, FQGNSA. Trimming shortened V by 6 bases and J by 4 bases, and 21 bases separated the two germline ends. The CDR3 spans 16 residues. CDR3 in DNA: TGTGCCAGCAGGGATACAGGGCGGCAACTTCTCTATGGCTACACCTTC. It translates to CASRDTGRQLLYGYTF.

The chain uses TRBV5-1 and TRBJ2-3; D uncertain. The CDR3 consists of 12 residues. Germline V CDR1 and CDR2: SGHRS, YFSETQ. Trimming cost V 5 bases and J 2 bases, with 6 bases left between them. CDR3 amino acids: CASRANTDTQYF. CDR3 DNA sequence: TGCGCCAGCAGAGCTAACACAGATACGCAGTATTTT.

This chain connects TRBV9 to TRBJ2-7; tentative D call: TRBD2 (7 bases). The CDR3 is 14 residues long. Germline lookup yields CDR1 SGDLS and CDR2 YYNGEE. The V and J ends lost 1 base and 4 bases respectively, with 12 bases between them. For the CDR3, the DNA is TGTGCCAGCAGCGTAAGGGGGGAGGGGTACGAGCAGTACTTC. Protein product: CASSVRGEGYEQYF.

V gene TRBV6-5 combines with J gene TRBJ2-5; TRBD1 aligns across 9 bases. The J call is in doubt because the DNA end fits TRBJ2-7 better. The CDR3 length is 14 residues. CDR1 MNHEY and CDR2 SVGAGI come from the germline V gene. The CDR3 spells CASSPGQGIYEQYF. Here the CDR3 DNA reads TGTGCCAGCAGTCCCGGACAGGGGATTTACGAGCAGTACTTC.

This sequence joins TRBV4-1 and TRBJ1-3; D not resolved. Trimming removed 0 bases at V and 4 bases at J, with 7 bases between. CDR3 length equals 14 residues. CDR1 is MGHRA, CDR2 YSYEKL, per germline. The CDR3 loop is CASSQEQRGNTIYF. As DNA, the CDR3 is TGCGCCAGCAGCCAAGAGCAGCGGGGAAACACCATATATTTT.

CDR3 loop: CAIRRLAGGPVGEQYF. The CDR3 DNA sequence: TGTGCCATCAGGCGCCTAGCGGGAGGGCCCGTGGGAGAGCAGTACTTC. The J gene is TRBJ2-7, the V gene TRBV10-3, with 12 nucleotides matching TRBD2. The CDR3 is 16 amino acids. From germline, CDR1 is ENHRY and CDR2 SYGVKD. J was trimmed by 7 bases and V by 6 bases; bases with no gene match: 13.

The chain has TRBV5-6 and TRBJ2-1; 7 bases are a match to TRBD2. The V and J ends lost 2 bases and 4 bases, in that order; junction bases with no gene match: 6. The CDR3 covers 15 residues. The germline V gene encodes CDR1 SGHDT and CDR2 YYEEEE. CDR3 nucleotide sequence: TGTGCCAGCAGCTTCGAACCTAGCGGATACAATGAGCAGTTCTTC. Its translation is CASSFEPSGYNEQFF.

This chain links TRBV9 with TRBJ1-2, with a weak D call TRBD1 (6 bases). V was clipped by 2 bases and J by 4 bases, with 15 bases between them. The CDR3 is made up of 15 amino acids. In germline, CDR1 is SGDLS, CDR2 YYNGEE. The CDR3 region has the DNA TGTGCCAGCAGCGTTAACAGGGAGAGTGGCTATGGCTACACCTTC. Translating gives CASSVNRESGYGYTF.

Here the CDR3 DNA reads TGTGCCAGCAGTCCCAGGGGGCCGTTGACTCTCTATGGCTACACCTTC. Amino acids: CASSPRGPLTLYGYTF. The chain is built from TRBV28 and TRBJ1-2; TRBD1 matches 8 bases. V lost 5 bases to trimming and J lost 4 bases; unmatched junction nucleotides: 12. Germline V gene sequence: CDR1 MDHEN, CDR2 SYDVKM. The CDR3 is made up of 16 amino acids.

This CDR3 reads CASSSEPASGPMDTQYF. CDR3 DNA: TGTGCCAGCAGCTCGGAGCCCGCTAGCGGCCCGATGGATACGCAGTATTTT. The chain is built from TRBV7-2 and TRBJ2-3; 7 bases are shared with TRBD2. With V trimmed by 4 bases and J by 6 bases, 16 bases remained unmatched. The V gene's germline CDR1 is SGHTA and CDR2 FQGNSA. This CDR3 spans 17 amino acids.

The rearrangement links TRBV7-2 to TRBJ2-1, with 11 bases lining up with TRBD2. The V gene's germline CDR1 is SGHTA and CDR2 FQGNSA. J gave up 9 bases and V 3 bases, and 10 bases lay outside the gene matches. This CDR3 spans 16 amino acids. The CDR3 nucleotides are TGTGCCAGCAGCTTTACTAGCGGGAGTGGTTCGGGTGAGCAGTTCTTC. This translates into CASSFTSGSGSGEQFF. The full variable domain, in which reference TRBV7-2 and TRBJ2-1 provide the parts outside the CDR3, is GAGVSQSPSNKVTEKGKDVELRCDPISGHTALYWYRQSLGQGLEFLIYFQGNSAPDKSGLPSDRFSAERTGGSVSTLTIQRTQQEDSAVYLCASSFTSGSGSGEQFFGPGTRLTVL.

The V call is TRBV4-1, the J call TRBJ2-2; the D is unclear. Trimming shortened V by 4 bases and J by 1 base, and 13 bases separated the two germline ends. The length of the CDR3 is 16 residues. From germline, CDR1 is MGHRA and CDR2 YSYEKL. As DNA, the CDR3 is TGCGCCAGCAGCCGAGAATGGGCCATGAACACCGGGGAGCTGTTTTTT. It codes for CASSREWAMNTGELFF.

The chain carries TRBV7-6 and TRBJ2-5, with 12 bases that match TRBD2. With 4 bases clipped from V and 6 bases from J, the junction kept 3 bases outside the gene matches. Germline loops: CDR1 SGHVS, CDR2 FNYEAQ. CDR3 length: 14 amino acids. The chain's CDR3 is CASSSGLAGKTQYF. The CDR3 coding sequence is TGTGCCAGCAGCTCCGGACTAGCGGGGAAGACCCAGTACTTC. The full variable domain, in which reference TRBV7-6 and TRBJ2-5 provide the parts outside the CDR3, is GAGVSQSPRYKVTKRGQDVALRCDPISGHVSLYWYRQALGQGPEFLTYFNYEAQQDKSGLPNDRFSAERPEGSISTLTIQRTEQRDSAMYRCASSSGLAGKTQYFGPGTRLLVL.

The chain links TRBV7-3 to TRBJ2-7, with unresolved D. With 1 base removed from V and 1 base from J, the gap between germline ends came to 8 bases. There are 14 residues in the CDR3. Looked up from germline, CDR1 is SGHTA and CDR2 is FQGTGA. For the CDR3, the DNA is TGTGCCAGCAGCTTAAATCCCGGGTCCTACGAGCAGTACTTC. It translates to CASSLNPGSYEQYF.

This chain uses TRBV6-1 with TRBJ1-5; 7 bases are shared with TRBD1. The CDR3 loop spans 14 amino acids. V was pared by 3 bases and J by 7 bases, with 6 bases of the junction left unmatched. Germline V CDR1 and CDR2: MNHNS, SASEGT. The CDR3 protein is CASSDTGVRQPQHF. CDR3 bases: TGTGCCAGCAGTGATACAGGGGTTAGACAGCCCCAGCATTTT.

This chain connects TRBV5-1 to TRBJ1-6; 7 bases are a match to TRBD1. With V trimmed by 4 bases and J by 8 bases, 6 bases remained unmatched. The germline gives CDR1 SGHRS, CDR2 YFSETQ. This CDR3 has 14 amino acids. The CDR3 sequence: CASSNRDSDSPLHF. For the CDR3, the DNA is TGCGCCAGCAGCAACCGGGACAGTGATTCACCCCTCCACTTT. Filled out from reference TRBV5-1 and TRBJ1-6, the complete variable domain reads KAGVTQTPRYLIKTRGQQVTLSCSPISGHRSVSWYQQTPGQGLQFLFEYFSETQRNKGNFPGRFSGRQFSNSRSEMNVSTLELGDSALYLCASSNRDSDSPLHFGNGTRLTVT.

The CDR3 sequence is CATSREAGGYEKLFF. The DNA of the CDR3 is TGTGCCACCAGCAGAGAGGCAGGGGGTTATGAAAAACTGTTTTTT. The chain combines TRBV15 with TRBJ1-4, with 7 bases matching TRBD1. The J segment lost 6 bases and the V segment lost 0 bases, leaving 4 bases of the junction unmatched. The CDR3 loop spans 15 amino acids. Germline lookup yields CDR1 LNHNV and CDR2 YYDKDF (reference sequence). The entire variable domain, with the rest obtained from reference TRBV15 and TRBJ1-4, is as follows: DAMVIQNPRYQVTQFGKPVTLSCSQTLNHNVMYWYQQKSSQAPKLLFHYYDKDFNNEADTPDNFQSRRPNTSFCFLDIRSPGLGDTAMYLCATSREAGGYEKLFFGSGTQLSVL.

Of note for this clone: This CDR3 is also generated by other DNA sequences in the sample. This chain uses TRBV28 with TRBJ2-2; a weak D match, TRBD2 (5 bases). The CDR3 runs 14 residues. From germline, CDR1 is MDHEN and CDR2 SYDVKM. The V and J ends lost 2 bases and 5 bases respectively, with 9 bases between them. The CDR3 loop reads CASSLNRGTGELFF. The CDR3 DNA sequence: TGTGCCAGCAGTTTAAACCGAGGGACCGGGGAGCTGTTTTTT.

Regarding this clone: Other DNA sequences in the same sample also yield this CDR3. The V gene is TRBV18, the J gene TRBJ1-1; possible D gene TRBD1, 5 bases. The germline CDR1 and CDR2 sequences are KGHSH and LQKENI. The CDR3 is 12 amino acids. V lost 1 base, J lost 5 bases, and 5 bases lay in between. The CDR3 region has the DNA TGTGCCAGCTCACCACAGGGGACTGAAGCTTTCTTT. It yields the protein CASSPQGTEAFF.

CDR3 protein: CARRHGLAVLSGTDTQYF. The CDR3 coding sequence is TGTGCCAGGAGACACGGACTAGCGGTACTATCTGGCACAGATACGCAGTATTTT. This chain links TRBV19 with TRBJ2-3; 10 nucleotides align to TRBD2. The CDR3 contains 18 residues. The trim removed 9 bases at V and 1 base at J, leaving 16 bases unmatched. Per the germline V gene, CDR1 is LNHDA and CDR2 is SQIVND (reference sequence).